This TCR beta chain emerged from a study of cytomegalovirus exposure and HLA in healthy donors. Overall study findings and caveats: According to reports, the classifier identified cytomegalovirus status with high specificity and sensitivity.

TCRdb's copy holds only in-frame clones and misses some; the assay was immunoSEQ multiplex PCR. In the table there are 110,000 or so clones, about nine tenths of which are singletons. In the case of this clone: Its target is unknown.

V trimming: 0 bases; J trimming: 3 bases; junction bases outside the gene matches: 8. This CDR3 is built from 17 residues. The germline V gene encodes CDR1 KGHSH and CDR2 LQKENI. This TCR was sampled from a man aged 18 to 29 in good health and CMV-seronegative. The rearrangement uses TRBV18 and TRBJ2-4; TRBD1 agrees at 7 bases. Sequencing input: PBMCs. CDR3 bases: TGTGCCAGCTCACCACCGACAGGGCTAAGAGTCAAAAACATTCAGTACTTC. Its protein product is CASSPPTGLRVKNIQYF.